The subject of this entry is one T cell receptor beta chain. Germline loops: CDR1 SGDLS, CDR2 YYNGEE. V lost 4 bases, J lost 9 bases, and 12 bases stayed unmatched. The CDR3 is 15 amino acids. TCRdb re-called the RT-PCR reads through MiXCR, storing one row per CDR3 protein. The repertoire holds about a million distinct CDR3 sequences, roughly 18% seen once, with roughly 6% in the top ten. The sample belongs to a study of patients and donors after allogeneic stem cell transplantation. The sequence came from a human donor who was either an allogeneic HSCT recipient or a stem cell or donor lymphocyte infusion donor (not recorded which). It is not recorded whose cells these are; they may come from a transplant donor. Sequencing was performed on blood, either unsorted or a sorted T cell fraction (not recorded which). The chain couples TRBV9 to TRBJ2-1; 8 bases are a match to TRBD2. CDR3 sequence (DNA): TGTGCCAGCAGCAACAATGGGGAGCGGGAGAGTGAGCAGTTCTTC. This sequence encodes CASSNNGERESEQFF.